A single T cell receptor (beta chain) is shown here with its context. Its specificity is not known. The assay was immunoSEQ multiplex PCR, and TCRdb's table has in-frame clones only and misses some. Of about 190,000 clones in the sample, under 95% were seen once. Germline values: CDR1 SGHRS, CDR2 YFSETQ. This CDR3 region has 14 residues. Losses at the gene ends were 5 bases for V and 4 bases for J; bases not matched to a gene: 5. The data belong to a study of T cell responses to AZD1222 COVID-19 vaccine. Study-level results: Regions 160-218 and 743-854 held dominance among vaccine-associated CD4 TCRs, which spanned spike. Among the donors, most were white British and more were female, and clonal diversity was possibly underestimated.

The sequences come from peripheral blood, collected on day 0 of AZD1222 vaccination. V usage is TRBV5-1 and J usage is TRBJ1-4; 7 bases agree with TRBD1. The clonotype comes from an adult in good health. CDR3 sequence: CASRSQGGNEKLFF. As DNA, the CDR3 is TGCGCCAGCAGGTCCCAGGGGGGTAATGAAAAACTGTTTTTT.